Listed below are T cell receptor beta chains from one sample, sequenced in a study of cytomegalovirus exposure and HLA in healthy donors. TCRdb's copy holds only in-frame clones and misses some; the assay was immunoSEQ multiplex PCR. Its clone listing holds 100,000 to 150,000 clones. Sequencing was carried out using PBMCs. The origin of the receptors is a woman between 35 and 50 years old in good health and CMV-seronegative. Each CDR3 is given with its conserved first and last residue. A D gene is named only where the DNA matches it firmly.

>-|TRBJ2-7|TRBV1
CTSSQEGGPSGVEQYF
TGCACCAGCAGCCAAGAGGGCGGGCCTAGCGGGGTCGAGCAGTACTTC
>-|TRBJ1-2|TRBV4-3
CASSQEGGLYGYTF
TGCGCCAGCAGCCAAGAAGGGGGTTTGTATGGCTACACCTTC
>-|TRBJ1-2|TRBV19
CASSSQQGYYGYTF
TGTGCCAGTAGTAGCCAACAGGGCTACTATGGCTACACCTTC
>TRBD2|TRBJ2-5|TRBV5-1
CASSSARGADETQYF
TGCGCCAGCAGCTCCGCGCGGGGGGCGGATGAGACCCAGTACTTC
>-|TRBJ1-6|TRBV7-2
CASSLRTGNSPLHF
TGTGCCAGCAGCTTGCGGACGGGGAATTCACCCCTCCACTTT
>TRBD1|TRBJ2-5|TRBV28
CASSASDRGRGETQYF
TGTGCCAGCAGTGCCTCGGACAGGGGGCGCGGTGAGACCCAGTACTTC
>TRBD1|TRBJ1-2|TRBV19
CASSIRDRVMNYGYTF
TGTGCCAGTAGTATTCGGGACAGGGTGATGAACTATGGCTACACCTTC
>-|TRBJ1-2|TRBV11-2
CASTRVVGYGYTF
TGTGCCAGCACGAGGGTAGTTGGCTATGGCTACACCTTC
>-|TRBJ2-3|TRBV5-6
CASSLRSAGSDTQYF
TGTGCCAGCAGTCTCAGAAGCGCTGGGTCAGATACGCAGTATTTT
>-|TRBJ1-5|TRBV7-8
CASSLVSGGHQPQHF
TGTGCCAGCAGCTTAGTATCGGGGGGCCACCAGCCCCAGCATTTT
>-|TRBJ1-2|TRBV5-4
CASNLDRGEGYTF
TGTGCCAGCAATCTAGACAGAGGAGAAGGCTACACCTTC
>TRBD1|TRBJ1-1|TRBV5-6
CASSFGQGGTEAFF
TGTGCCAGCAGCTTCGGACAGGGTGGGACTGAAGCTTTCTTT
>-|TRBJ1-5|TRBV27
CASSPGRGDQPQHF
TGTGCCAGCAGCCCGGGACGGGGGGATCAGCCCCAGCATTTT
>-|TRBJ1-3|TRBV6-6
CASRAGNGNTIYF
TGTGCCAGCAGGGCAGGGAATGGAAACACCATATATTTT
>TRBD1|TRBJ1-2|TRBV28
CASSTGGARGYTF
TGTGCCAGCAGTACAGGGGGCGCTAGGGGCTACACCTTC
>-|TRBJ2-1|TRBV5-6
CASSFPRVHEQFF
TGTGCCAGCAGCTTCCCCCGGGTCCATGAGCAGTTCTTC
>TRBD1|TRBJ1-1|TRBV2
CASSPIDQGAMNTEAFF
TGTGCCAGCAGCCCGATCGACCAGGGGGCGATGAACACTGAAGCTTTCTTT
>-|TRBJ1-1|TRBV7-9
CASSLESGNTEAFF
TGTGCCAGCAGCTTAGAATCCGGGAACACTGAAGCTTTCTTT
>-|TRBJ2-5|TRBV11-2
CASSLSFQETQYF
TGTGCCAGCAGCTTATCCTTTCAAGAGACCCAGTACTTC
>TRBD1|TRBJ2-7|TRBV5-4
CASSPGGTGVLYEQYF
TGTGCCAGCTCGCCAGGGGGGACAGGTGTTCTCTACGAGCAGTACTTC
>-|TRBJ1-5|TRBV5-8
CASSLGQNNQPQHF
TGTGCCAGCAGCTTGGGCCAGAACAATCAGCCCCAGCATTTT
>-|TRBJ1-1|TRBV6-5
CASSTPQFRNTEAFF
TGTGCCAGCAGTACCCCTCAATTTAGGAACACTGAAGCTTTCTTT
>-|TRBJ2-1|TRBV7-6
CASGTPNEQFF
TGTGCCTCTGGGACTCCCAATGAGCAGTTCTTC
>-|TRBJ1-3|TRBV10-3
CAISEAADAGNTIYF
TGTGCCATCAGTGAGGCGGCAGACGCTGGAAACACCATATATTTT
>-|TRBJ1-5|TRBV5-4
CASSFGGGVNQPQHF
TGTGCCAGCAGCTTCGGGGGGGGAGTTAATCAGCCCCAGCATTTT
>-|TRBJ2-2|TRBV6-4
CASSQQGDTGELFF
TGTGCCAGCAGCCAACAGGGAGATACCGGGGAGCTGTTTTTT
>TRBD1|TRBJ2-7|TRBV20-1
CSAGDRDEQYF
TGCAGTGCTGGGGACAGGGACGAGCAGTACTTC
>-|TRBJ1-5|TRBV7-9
CASSSGQPGQPQHF
TGTGCCAGCAGCTCAGGACAGCCCGGTCAGCCCCAGCATTTT
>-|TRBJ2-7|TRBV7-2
CASSPSRQYEQYF
TGTGCCAGCAGCCCTTCTCGACAGTACGAGCAGTACTTC